This TCR beta chain was recovered during a study of blood T cell repertoires in COVID-19. The data were produced by immunoSEQ multiplex PCR, yet TCRdb's version contains in-frame clones alone and is incomplete. The table has 200,000 to 300,000 clones, around nine tenths seen once. V lost 1 base to trimming and J lost 0 bases, with 10 bases between them. Germline V gene sequence: CDR1 SGHTA, CDR2 FQGNSA. The CDR3 length is 15 residues. With regard to this clone: Additional DNA sequences in this sample encode the identical CDR3.

Sequenced material: PBMCs or T cells enriched from blood (not recorded which). The source is a woman aged 18-29 years who had recovered from COVID-19. This chain connects TRBV7-2 to TRBJ2-7; D might be TRBD1 (5 bases). Written as DNA, the CDR3 is TGTGCCAGCAGCTTAGAGGGGTTAGCCTCCTACGAGCAGTACTTC. As protein: CASSLEGLASYEQYF.